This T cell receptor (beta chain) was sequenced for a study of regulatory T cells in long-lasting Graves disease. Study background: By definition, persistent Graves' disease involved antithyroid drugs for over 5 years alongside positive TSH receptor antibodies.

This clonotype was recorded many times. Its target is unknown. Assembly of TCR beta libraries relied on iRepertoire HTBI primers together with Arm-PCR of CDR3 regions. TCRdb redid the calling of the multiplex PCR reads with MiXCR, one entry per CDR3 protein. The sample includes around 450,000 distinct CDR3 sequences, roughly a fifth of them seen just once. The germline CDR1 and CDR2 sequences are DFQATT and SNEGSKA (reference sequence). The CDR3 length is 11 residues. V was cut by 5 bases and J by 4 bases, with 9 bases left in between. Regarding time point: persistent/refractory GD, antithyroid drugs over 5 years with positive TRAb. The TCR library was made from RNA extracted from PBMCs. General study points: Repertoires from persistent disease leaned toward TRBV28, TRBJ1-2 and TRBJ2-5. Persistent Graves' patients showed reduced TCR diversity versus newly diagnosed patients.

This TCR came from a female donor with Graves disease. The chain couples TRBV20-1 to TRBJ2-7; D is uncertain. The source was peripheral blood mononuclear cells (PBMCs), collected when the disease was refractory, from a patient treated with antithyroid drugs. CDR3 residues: CSARDGYEQYF. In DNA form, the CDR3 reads TGCAGTGCTCGTGACGGGTACGAGCAGTACTTC.